Presented here are 24 T cell receptor beta chains from one specimen sequenced in a study of cytomegalovirus exposure and HLA in healthy donors. The primer mix had 60 Vbeta and 13 Jbeta primers. Some clones are missing from TCRdb's copy, which holds only in-frame ones; the method was immunoSEQ multiplex PCR. The sample holds about 150,000 clones; over 80% are singletons and the top ten take approximately 1.2%. Material: PBMCs. The origin of the receptors is a boy between 2 and 15 years old in good health and CMV-seronegative.

V usage is TRBV19 and J usage is TRBJ1-2, with TRBD1 identical over 7 bases. Germline trimming cut 2 bases from V and 2 bases from J; bases unmatched to any gene: 5. The CDR3 has 15 amino acids. The germline V gene encodes CDR1 LNHDA and CDR2 SQIVND (reference sequence). The CDR3 region has the DNA TGTGCCAGTAGTATACGACAGGGTCCAAACTATGGCTACACCTTC. Residues: CASSIRQGPNYGYTF.

The CDR3 DNA reads TGTGCCAGCAGCTTCGGGACAGGGAACAATCAGCCCCAGCATTTT. This encodes CASSFGTGNNQPQHF. This chain uses TRBV7-9 with TRBJ1-5; 9 bases are a match to TRBD1. Germline V gene lookup returns CDR1 SEHNR and CDR2 FQNEAQ (reference sequence). The CDR3 consists of 15 residues. The junction had 3 bases not matched to a gene; V was cut back by 3 bases and J by 3 bases.

The chain links TRBV20-1 to TRBJ1-1; D might be TRBD1 (6 bases). The CDR3 totals 10 residues. The V gene's germline CDR1 is DFQATT and CDR2 SNEGSKA (reference sequence). V gave up 6 bases and J gave up 8 bases, with 10 bases separating them. The CDR3 is CSAFGQEAFF. In DNA form, the CDR3 reads TGCAGTGCATTCGGACAGGAAGCTTTCTTT.

The chain carries TRBV4-1 and TRBJ1-2; 7 nucleotides agree with TRBD1. The CDR3 length is 14 residues. V shed 4 bases and J 7 bases; nucleotides not matched to a gene: 9. From germline, CDR1 is MGHRA and CDR2 YSYEKL. Here the CDR3 DNA reads TGCGCCAGCAGCCCGTCACAGGGGACGGGTGGCTACACCTTC. Translation gives CASSPSQGTGGYTF.

The chain couples TRBV25-1 to TRBJ2-1; D possibly corresponds to TRBD2 (6 bases). The CDR3 covers 17 residues. Germline-derived CDR1 and CDR2 are MGHDK and SYGVNS. The germline V and J ends were trimmed by 0 bases and 2 bases, with 14 bases remaining between them. The CDR3 coding sequence is TGTGCCAGCAGTGAATATTCCGGGACTGCTACCTACAATGAGCAGTTCTTC. Protein sequence: CASSEYSGTATYNEQFF.

The chain couples TRBV4-1 to TRBJ2-1; the match to TRBD1 covers 9 bases. With V trimmed by 1 base and J by 2 bases, 0 bases remained unmatched. CDR1 and CDR2 (germline): MGHRA, YSYEKL. The CDR3 covers 15 residues. CDR3 loop: CASSQGDRAYNEQFF. The CDR3 bases are TGCGCCAGCAGCCAAGGGGACAGGGCCTACAATGAGCAGTTCTTC.

This rearrangement joins TRBV7-9 to TRBJ1-5; D gene ambiguous. This CDR3 contains 10 residues. Trimming pared 5 bases from V and 14 bases from J, leaving 10 bases between. The germline V gene has CDR1 SEHNR and CDR2 FQNEAQ (reference sequence). The CDR3 nucleotides read TGTGCCAGCAGCCTCATAGAAAAGCATTTT. Its translation is CASSLIEKHF.

The CDR3 is CASSHELAGGNTGELFF. The DNA of the CDR3 is TGTGCCAGCAGCCACGAACTAGCGGGGGGTAACACCGGGGAGCTGTTTTTT. The chain combines TRBV7-9 with TRBJ2-2, with TRBD2 matching 12 bases. Germline CDR1 reads SEHNR; CDR2 reads FQNEAQ (reference sequence). This CDR3 has 17 residues. J was trimmed by 2 bases and V by 5 bases; bases with no gene match: 6. The entire variable domain, with the rest obtained from reference TRBV7-9 and TRBJ2-2, is as follows: DTGVSQNPRHKITKRGQNVTFRCDPISEHNRLYWYRQTLGQGPEFLTYFQNEAQLEKSRLLSDRFSAERPKGSFSTLEIQRTEQGDSAMYLCASSHELAGGNTGELFFGEGSRLTVL.

The DNA of the CDR3 is TGTGCCAGCAGCTTAGCGGGAGGATACGAGCAGTACTTC. Its protein is CASSLAGGYEQYF. J is TRBJ2-7 and V is TRBV7-8, with D perhaps TRBD2 (6 bases). The CDR3 has 13 amino acids. Trimming pared 0 bases from V and 4 bases from J, leaving 7 bases between. Germline V gives CDR1 SGHVS, CDR2 FQNEAQ.

J is TRBJ2-7 and V is TRBV20-1, with D tentatively TRBD2 (6 bases). Germline V gene data show CDR1 as DFQATT and CDR2 as SNEGSKA (reference sequence). The CDR3 totals 11 residues. Trimming took 3 bases from V and 6 from J, leaving 9 bases between them. As DNA, the CDR3 is TGCAGTGCTAGTGGGGGGATCGAGCAGTACTTC. This translates into CSASGGIEQYF.

V usage is TRBV5-6 and J usage is TRBJ1-2; D may be TRBD1 (5 bases). The CDR3 totals 15 residues. Between the trimmed V and J ends, which lost 4 bases and 7 bases, there was a span of 20 bases. Germline-derived CDR1 and CDR2 are SGHDT and YYEEEE. This CDR3 is CASSPLTLAGGGYTF. DNA for the CDR3: TGTGCCAGCAGCCCTCTGACACTTGCGGGGGGTGGCTACACCTTC.

The chain recombines TRBV7-8 with TRBJ2-1; 11 bases align to TRBD2. Germline CDR1 is SGHVS and CDR2 is FQNEAQ. The ends lost 5 bases at V and 5 bases at J; junction bases unmatched: 5. CDR3 length: 15 residues. The CDR3 region is CASSIPTSGNNEQFF. The CDR3 DNA reads TGTGCCAGCAGCATACCGACTAGCGGGAACAATGAGCAGTTCTTC.

This clone has just a few counts. The chain has TRBV28 and TRBJ2-1; tentative D call: TRBD1 (5 bases). The germline V gene encodes CDR1 MDHEN and CDR2 SYDVKM. V lost 0 bases and J lost 14, with 11 bases in between. The CDR3 runs 12 residues. The CDR3 sequence: CASSLWGLFEFF. The CDR3 nucleotides read TGTGCCAGCAGTTTATGGGGGCTTTTTGAGTTCTTC.

The rearrangement links TRBV19 to TRBJ1-2; perhaps TRBD1 as D (6 bases). Trimming pared 3 bases from V and 1 base from J, leaving 9 bases between. The CDR3 runs to 14 residues. Germline CDR1 reads LNHDA; CDR2 reads SQIVND (reference sequence). The CDR3: CASSIGRGNYGYTF. CDR3 nucleotide sequence: TGTGCCAGTAGTATCGGCAGGGGTAACTATGGCTACACCTTC.

This chain links TRBV14 with TRBJ1-2, with 7 bases lining up with TRBD1. The CDR3 contains 16 residues. Germline CDR1 is SGHDN and CDR2 is FVKESK. Unmatched junction bases numbered 12, after V lost 2 bases and J lost 6 bases. CDR3 sequence (DNA): TGTGCCAGCAGCCAACGACAGGGAATCTACCGGGATGGCTACACCTTC. This codes for CASSQRQGIYRDGYTF.

Turning to this clone: Relative to the germline gene, one junction end is altered; a read error may explain this. The rearrangement uses TRBV2 and TRBJ2-1; possible D gene TRBD2, 5 bases. The CDR3 contains 14 residues. Germline-derived CDR1 and CDR2 are SNHLY and FYNNEI. CDR3 residues: CASREGSSYNEQFF. CDR3 bases: TGTGCCAGCAGAGAAGGGAGCTCCTACAATGAGCAGTTCTTC.

V usage is TRBV19 and J usage is TRBJ1-1; tentative D call: TRBD1 (5 bases). The CDR3 extends over 15 amino acids. CDR1 is LNHDA, CDR2 SQIVND, per germline (reference sequence). V lost 3 bases and J 1 base, leaving 12 bases between the germline ends. CDR3 protein: CASSILGGGNTEAFF. For the CDR3, the DNA is TGTGCCAGTAGTATCCTTGGGGGGGGGAACACTGAAGCTTTCTTT.

The table lists this clone with a count of one. The chain is built from TRBV5-1 and TRBJ2-5, with D tentatively TRBD1 (5 bases). Trimming cost V 0 bases and J 5 bases, with 17 bases left between them. The CDR3 sequence is 16 residues long. Germline V gene sequence: CDR1 SGHRS, CDR2 YFSETQ. In nucleotides, the CDR3 is TGCGCCAGCAGCTTGGTTTGGACAACTTTAGGGGAGACCCAGTACTTC. Translating it yields CASSLVWTTLGETQYF.

The chain joins TRBV27 to TRBJ2-6, with D perhaps TRBD1 (6 bases). Germline values: CDR1 MNHEY, CDR2 SMNVEV (reference sequence). The V gene lost 6 bases and the J gene lost 1 base, with 13 bases spanning the gap. The CDR3 is 16 amino acids. CDR3 DNA sequence: TGTGCCAGCAGGGAGAGCAGGGGATCTGGGGCCAACGTCCTGACTTTC. It yields the protein CASRESRGSGANVLTF.

The rearrangement links TRBV6-5 to TRBJ2-3, with 8 bases matching TRBD1. The CDR3 spans 14 residues. CDR1 and CDR2 from the germline V gene are MNHEY and SVGAGI. After removal of 5 bases from V and 1 base from J, the junction contained 2 bases not matched to a gene. CDR3 nucleotide sequence: TGTGCCAGCAGTCAGGGGGCTGGCACAGATACGCAGTATTTT. Its protein is CASSQGAGTDTQYF.

The chain couples TRBV5-1 to TRBJ2-2; 7 positions agree with TRBD1. Germline values: CDR1 SGHRS, CDR2 YFSETQ. The CDR3 has 17 residues. J gave up 2 bases and V 0 bases, and 7 bases lay outside the gene matches. The CDR3: CASSLVPGTANTGELFF. The CDR3 DNA is TGCGCCAGCAGCTTGGTTCCCGGGACAGCCAACACCGGGGAGCTGTTTTTT.

This chain joins TRBV7-9 and TRBJ2-5; 11 positions agree with TRBD1. With V trimmed by 5 bases and J by 5 bases, 7 bases remained unmatched. CDR1 and CDR2 from the germline V gene are SEHNR and FQNEAQ (reference sequence). This CDR3 is 15 amino acids long. This CDR3 reads CASSPRTGGMETQYF. The CDR3 bases are TGTGCCAGCAGCCCAAGGACAGGGGGCATGGAGACCCAGTACTTC.

V is TRBV9 and J is TRBJ1-1; perhaps TRBD1 as D (5 bases). With 0 bases removed from V and 5 bases from J, the gap between germline ends came to 11 bases. This CDR3 has 14 residues. Germline V gene sequence: CDR1 SGDLS, CDR2 YYNGEE. The CDR3 loop is CASSVDPGLTEAFF. The CDR3 DNA sequence: TGTGCCAGCAGCGTAGACCCAGGGCTAACTGAAGCTTTCTTT.

The chain combines TRBV7-2 with TRBJ2-3; D possibly corresponds to TRBD1 (6 bases). CDR1 and CDR2 from the germline V gene are SGHTA and FQGNSA. Trimming cost V 6 bases and J 6 bases, with 16 bases left between them. CDR3 size: 14 residues. DNA for the CDR3: TGTGCCAGCAGACTACAGGGCGCTGTGGATACGCAGTATTTT. Translation: CASRLQGAVDTQYF.